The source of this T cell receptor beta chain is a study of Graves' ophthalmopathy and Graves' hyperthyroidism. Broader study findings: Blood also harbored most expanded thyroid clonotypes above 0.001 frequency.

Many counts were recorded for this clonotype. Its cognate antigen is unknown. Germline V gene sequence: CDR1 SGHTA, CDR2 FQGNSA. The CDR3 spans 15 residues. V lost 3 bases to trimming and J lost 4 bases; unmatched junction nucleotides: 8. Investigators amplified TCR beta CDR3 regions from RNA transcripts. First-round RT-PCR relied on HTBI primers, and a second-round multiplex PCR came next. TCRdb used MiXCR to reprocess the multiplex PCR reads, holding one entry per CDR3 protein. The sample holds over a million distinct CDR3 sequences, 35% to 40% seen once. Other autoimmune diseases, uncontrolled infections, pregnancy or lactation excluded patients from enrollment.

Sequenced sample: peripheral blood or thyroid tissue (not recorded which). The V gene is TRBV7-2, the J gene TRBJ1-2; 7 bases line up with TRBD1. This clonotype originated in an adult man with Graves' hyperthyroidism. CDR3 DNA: TGTGCCAGCAGCTTGTCAGACAGGGACGGCTATGGCTACACCTTC. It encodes CASSLSDRDGYGYTF.